The entry below describes one T cell receptor (beta chain). Its antigen specificity is not known. No base qualities exist here, and no much larger clone lies one base off it. TCRbeta CDR3 regions were amplified from genomic DNA using the immunoSEQ Assay, a bias-controlled multiplex PCR. The authors' analysis ran thus. Nucleated cell counts per sample were estimated from amplification of reference gene primers within the assay. To quantify the absolute abundance of each unique TCRbeta CDR3 rearrangement, sequence reads were collapsed and filtered. For each sample, productive Simpson clonality was calculated by taking the square root of Simpson's diversity index across productive rearrangements. TCRdb limited this immuneACCESS table to in-frame rearrangements with V and J called. A share of clones is missing; checked studies link under half to unresolved V genes, and the rest is unexplained. V, J and clone size are those of that table, while D and trimming were read from the DNA. The sample data list about 300,000 clones, and around 90% of these were observed just once. The biggest ten clones account for around 1.2% of the sample.

Whole blood was collected in K2EDTA tubes by collaborating institutions according to the institutions' own protocols. For TCRbeta analysis, collaborator samples were shipped as frozen whole blood, as isolated PBMCs, or as DNA extracted from either sample type. This specimen belongs to a study of blood T cell repertoires in COVID-19 (dated by TCRdb to the early 2020s). With respect to the entire study: Collaborator samples came from the United States, Italy and Spain and covered acute and convalescent phases of COVID-19. Deeply sampled blood TCRbeta repertoires from subjects exposed to, actively infected with, or recovered from COVID-19 were included in the dataset. The samples were drawn from the first 160 participants of the ongoing ImmuneRACE study and from 1,254 subjects provided by 6 global collaborators. Where available, HLA class I and class II types were obtained from metadata supplied by the sample provider rather than from assay-based typing. The sample metadata nearly always contained a de-identified subject ID, COVID-19 status, age in years and sex. The repertoires were released in a freely available public database intended as a resource for research on the immune response to SARS-CoV-2. The prospective study material was composed of cDNA or gDNA derived from T cells, B-cell-depleted T cells, or PBMCs.

The V end loses 0 bases and the J end loses 6 bases, and a stretch of 12 bases separates them. From a lookup of the germline V gene, CDR1 and CDR2 are SGHDT and YYEEEE. Spanning cysteine to phenylalanine, the CDR3 consists of 14 amino acids. Only CDR3 DNA remains: 42 bases, in frame from the first base. The paper as a whole reports these results and caveats: The quantity of clinical and demographic metadata differed by source and by participant and was supplied without curation.

The sequencing sample was made of peripheral blood. The receptor chain draws on TRBV5-6 and TRBJ1-1, and perhaps TRBD1 as D gene, on 6 matching bases. The TCR originated in a man between 65 and 85 years old with acute or convalescent COVID-19. The sequence in DNA is TGTGCCAGCAGCTTGGGGGGGCCGAGCGCTGAAGCTTTCTTT. This gives the protein CASSLGGPSAEAFF.